The 26 T cell receptor beta chains listed next were all sequenced from one sample in a study of tumor and adjacent non-tumor tissue in lung cancer. TCRbeta libraries were built with three rounds of nested PCR, modified from ARM-PCR. TCRdb reprocessed the multiplex PCR reads with MiXCR, giving one entry per CDR3 protein. This table holds about 90,000 distinct CDR3 sequences, roughly three fifths found once. RNA was extracted from bulk tissue without any cell sorting. The sequenced sample was lung tumor tissue. The source of these receptors is a man aged 70 or older with non-small cell lung cancer.

Regarding this clonotype: At one end the junction does not follow the germline gene, possibly because of a read error. J is TRBJ2-2 and V is TRBV11-2; no clear D gene. The CDR3 has 13 amino acids. Germline CDR1 reads SGHAT; CDR2 reads FQNNGV. The CDR3 region has the DNA TGTGCCAGCAGCCATACTAACACCTGGGAGCTGTTTTTT. Protein product: CASSHTNTWELFF.

This clonotype was recorded many times. The chain employs TRBV29-1 and TRBJ2-1; D not certain. Germline CDR1 SQVTM, CDR2 ANQGSEA. With 7 bases removed from V and 0 bases from J, the gap between germline ends came to 13 bases. The CDR3 has 14 residues. The CDR3 region is CSADDQSSYNEQFF. CDR3 DNA sequence: TGCAGCGCTGACGACCAGAGCTCCTACAATGAGCAGTTCTTC.

Concerning this clonotype itself: Compared with germline, one end of the junction differs, possibly owing to a read error. V and J are TRBV20-1 and TRBJ1-4; D unclear. The CDR3 sequence is 16 residues long. Germline CDR1 and CDR2: DFQATT and SNEGSKA (reference sequence). The DNA for the CDR3 is TGCAGTGCTAGCAACGCATACTCCGCAACCAATGAAAAACTGTTTTTT. Translation: CSASNAYSATNEKLFF.

Worth noting for this clonotype: A much larger clone lies a single base off, so this may be a read error. The J gene is TRBJ2-1, the V gene TRBV6-2 or TRBV6-3, with 7 nucleotides matching TRBD2. Germline V gene lookup returns CDR1 MNHEY and CDR2 SVGEGT. This CDR3 comprises 17 residues. The CDR3 DNA reads TGTGCCAACAGTTACTCCCGTCGCGGGGGCTCCTACAATGAGCAGTTCTTC. Amino acid sequence: CANSYSRRGGSYNEQFF.

As regards this clonotype: A junction boundary mismatches the germline segment, possibly from a read error. This rearrangement joins TRBV20-1 to TRBJ1-6, with D perhaps TRBD1 (6 bases). CDR3 size: 15 residues. Germline CDR1 and CDR2: DFQATT and SNEGSKA (reference sequence). CDR3 nucleotide sequence: TGCAGTGCTAGAGAAAACAGGGATTATAATTCACCCCCCCACTTT. As protein: CSARENRDYNSPPHF.

Points on this clonotype: At one boundary the junction diverges from the germline segment, which might be a read error. CDR3 in amino acids: CGSSRGLIDQPQHF. The CDR3 nucleotides read TGTGGCAGCAGTCGGGGGCTCATCGATCAGCCCCAACATTTT. The V gene is TRBV7-9, the J gene TRBJ1-5; tentative D call: TRBD1 (6 bases). CDR3 size: 14 residues. Germline CDR1 is SEHNR and CDR2 is FQNEAQ (reference sequence).

For this clonotype: Since a much larger clone is just one base distant, this may be a read error. The CDR3 region is CTSSWGGLRTDTQYF. CDR3 nucleotide sequence: TGTACCAGCAGCTGGGGGGGACTCAGGACAGATACGCAGTATTTT. The chain uses TRBV5-5 and TRBJ2-3; 7 bases map to TRBD2. The germline gives CDR1 SGHKS, CDR2 YYEKEE (reference sequence). The CDR3 sequence is 15 residues long.

For this clonotype: At one of its ends the junction is not consistent with the germline gene, which may arise from a read error. This CDR3 is CASGYTPNGVKGTGELFF. As DNA, the CDR3 is TGTGCCAGCGGTTACACACCGAACGGGGTAAAGGGAACCGGGGAGCTGTTTTTT. The rearrangement joins TRBV6-6 to TRBJ2-2, with D perhaps matching TRBD2 (5 bases). Looked up from germline, CDR1 is MNHNY and CDR2 is SVGAGI (reference sequence). This CDR3 is built from 18 residues.

This clonotype was observed at least ten times. The chain carries TRBV11-2 and TRBJ2-7; D possibly corresponds to TRBD2 (6 bases). Trimming cost V 5 bases and J 3 bases, with 14 bases left between them. CDR3 length: 14 residues. Germline values: CDR1 SGHAT, CDR2 FQNNGV. This CDR3 reads CASSVLVGGYEQYF. Here the CDR3 DNA reads TGTGCCAGCAGCGTCTTAGTGGGAGGCTACGAGCAGTACTTC.

This clonotype was detected only a few times. The chain employs TRBV6-5 and TRBJ1-2; D call uncertain. V was shortened by 2 bases and J by 4 bases, with 14 bases between the two germline ends. The germline V gene has CDR1 MNHEY and CDR2 SVGAGI. The CDR3 extends over 15 amino acids. CDR3 DNA: TGTGCCAGCAGTTACAAGGCGGCGATGTTCTATGGCTACACCTTC. Amino acids: CASSYKAAMFYGYTF.

The DNA of the CDR3 is TGTGCCAGCAGCTCCGGGACAGGGGGGGTTTACAAGCAGTACTTC. It yields the protein CASSSGTGGVYKQYF. This chain links TRBV11-2 with TRBJ2-7, with 11 nucleotides matching TRBD1. In germline, CDR1 is SGHAT, CDR2 FQNNGV. Trimming took 4 bases from V and 8 from J; bases not matched to a gene: 10. The length of the CDR3 is 15 residues.

This chain uses TRBV11-3 with TRBJ2-3; possibly TRBD1 or TRBD2 for D (5 bases each). V lost 3 bases, J lost 11 bases, and 21 bases lay in between. The V gene's germline CDR1 is SGHNT and CDR2 YENEEA. The length of the CDR3 is 15 residues. CDR3 DNA sequence: TGTGCCAGCAGCTTTGGGACGGGGAGCACAGAGATGCAGTATTTT. Its protein is CASSFGTGSTEMQYF.

Note on this clonotype: It may be a read error: a sequence one base away is much more abundant. The chain recombines TRBV5-1 with TRBJ2-6; 8 nucleotides match TRBD2. V was clipped by 4 bases and J by 2 bases; unmatched bases: 5. This CDR3 has 16 amino acids. Germline V gene data show CDR1 as SGHRS and CDR2 as YFSETQ. CDR3 loop: CASSGPAGAGANVLTF. DNA for the CDR3: TGCGCCAGCAGCGGACCAGCGGGAGCTGGGGCCAACGTCCTGACTTTC.

This chain uses TRBV4-2 with TRBJ2-1; 10 bases agree with TRBD2. Trimming removed 4 bases from V and 7 bases from J; junction bases left unmatched: 13. The CDR3 covers 17 residues. The germline V gene encodes CDR1 LGHNA and CDR2 YNFKEQ. The CDR3 loop reads CASSPRTSGQKRNEQFF. The DNA for the CDR3 is TGTGCCAGCAGCCCGAGGACTAGCGGACAAAAAAGGAATGAGCAGTTCTTC.

This clonotype was observed a handful of times. V is TRBV7-9 and J is TRBJ2-1; D gene ambiguous. Per germline, CDR1 SEHNR and CDR2 FQNEAQ (reference sequence). The CDR3 is 15 amino acids. Trimming removed 2 bases at V and 0 bases at J, with 8 bases between. CDR3 loop: CASSLYGSSYNEQFF. DNA of the CDR3: TGTGCCAGCAGCTTATACGGAAGCTCCTACAATGAGCAGTTCTTC.

With regard to this clonotype: One junction end disagrees with the germline gene, perhaps due to a read error. CDR3 sequence reads: CAGSYSGQHRGGEQYF. The CDR3, as DNA: TGTGCCGGCAGTTACTCGGGTCAGCACAGGGGTGGCGAGCAGTACTTC. The J gene is TRBJ2-7, the V gene TRBV6-6, with TRBD1 identical over 7 bases. Germline CDR1 is MNHNY and CDR2 is SVGAGI (reference sequence). The CDR3 covers 16 residues.

On this clonotype: This could be a read error, since a much larger clone is one nucleotide away. The chain recombines TRBV7-8 with TRBJ2-7; 9 bases line up with TRBD1. The CDR3 covers 14 residues. Trimming cost V 6 bases and J 2 bases; bases outside gene matches: 5. In germline, CDR1 is SGHVS, CDR2 FQNEAQ. In DNA, the CDR3 is TGTGCCAGCAGAGGCCGGACAGGGGCCTACGAGCAGTACTTC. Translated: CASRGRTGAYEQYF.

Worth noting for this clonotype: Compared with germline, one end of the junction differs, possibly owing to a read error. The V gene is TRBV14, the J gene TRBJ1-2; D ambiguous. CDR1 SGHDN and CDR2 FVKESK come from the germline V gene. The CDR3 is 15 amino acids. Here the CDR3 DNA reads TGTGCCAGCAGCCAAGATCTGGCAGTCAACTATGACTACGCCTTC. Amino acids: CASSQDLAVNYDYAF.

Turning to this clonotype: The CDR3 carries no conserved terminal phenylalanine or tryptophan, so it likely arises from a read error. The chain is built from TRBV6-5 and TRBJ2-7; TRBD1 matches at 7 bases. Germline V gene sequence: CDR1 MNHEY, CDR2 SVGAGI. This CDR3 is built from 13 residues. CDR3 sequence: CTSRQRDSYEQYS. CDR3 in DNA: TGTACCAGCAGGCAACGGGACAGTTACGAGCAGTACTCC.

Points on this clonotype: A much larger clone differs from this one at a single base, so this may be a read error. The chain has TRBV29-1 and TRBJ1-1; D is ambiguous. Germline V gene data show CDR1 as SQVTM and CDR2 as ANQGSEA. The CDR3 is 12 residues long. The chain's CDR3 is CSVRGGNTEASF. The CDR3 bases are TGCAGCGTTCGCGGCGGGAACACTGAAGCTTCCTTT.

About this clonotype itself: One junction end does not reproduce the germline sequence, and a read error may be involved. The chain recombines TRBV6-5 with TRBJ2-6; possibly TRBD1 or TRBD2 for D (5 bases each). Germline-derived CDR1 and CDR2 are MNHEY and SVGAGI. CDR3 size: 16 residues. The CDR3, as DNA: TGTGTCAGCAGATACCTGGCGGGCTCTGGGGCCAACGTTCTGACTTTC. As protein: CVSRYLAGSGANVLTF.

This clonotype was seen at least ten times. The rearrangement joins TRBV29-1 to TRBJ2-5, with D possibly TRBD1 on 6 matching bases. Germline V lookup: CDR1 SQVTM, CDR2 ANQGSEA. The CDR3 sequence is 13 residues long. Deletions cut 4 bases from V and 3 bases from J, with 12 bases between. CDR3 amino acids: CSVVPAGEETQYF. CDR3 in DNA: TGCAGCGTTGTGCCGGCAGGGGAAGAGACCCAGTACTTC.

A word on this clonotype: The CDR3 does not end in the conserved phenylalanine or tryptophan, so this is likely a read error. This sequence joins TRBV4-1 and TRBJ2-2; perhaps D is TRBD1 or TRBD2 (7 bases each). CDR3 length: 16 amino acids. The V end lost 4 bases, the J end lost 1 base, and 13 bases lay between the germline ends. From germline, CDR1 is MGHRA and CDR2 YSYEKL. CDR3 coding DNA: TGCGCCAGCAGCCCCCAGGGGGGGGGGAACACCGGGGAGCTGTTTTCT. Protein: CASSPQGGGNTGELFS.

This clonotype was seen many times. DNA of the CDR3: TGCAGCGAAAGCCTCGGGGGGCAAAACAATGAGCAGTTCTTC. Its translation is CSESLGGQNNEQFF. The rearrangement links TRBV29-1 to TRBJ2-1; D might be TRBD2 (7 bases). There are 14 residues in the CDR3. V shed 7 bases and J shed 5 bases, with 18 bases lying between them. Germline V gene lookup returns CDR1 SQVTM and CDR2 ANQGSEA.

This clonotype appeared a single time. The CDR3 does not end in the conserved phenylalanine or tryptophan, so this is likely a read error. The rearrangement links TRBV20-1 to TRBJ2-1, with 11 positions matching TRBD1. This CDR3 has 14 amino acids. Germline V gives CDR1 DFQATT, CDR2 SNEGSKA (reference sequence). Unmatched junction bases numbered 10, after V lost 7 bases and J lost 8 bases. The CDR3 coding sequence is TGCAGTGGCCCAGGACAGGGGGCGGTCGATGAGCAGTTCCTC. Encoded protein: CSGPGQGAVDEQFL.

On this clonotype: The final CDR3 position lacks the conserved phenylalanine or tryptophan, pointing to a likely read error. The chain couples TRBV7-8 to TRBJ2-1; tentative D call: TRBD1 (5 bases). Germline assignment: CDR1 SGHVS and CDR2 FQNEAQ. This CDR3 comprises 16 residues. This CDR3 reads CTSSLEGRANHNEQFI. The CDR3 DNA sequence: TGTACCAGCAGCTTAGAAGGCAGGGCCAACCACAATGAGCAGTTCATC.